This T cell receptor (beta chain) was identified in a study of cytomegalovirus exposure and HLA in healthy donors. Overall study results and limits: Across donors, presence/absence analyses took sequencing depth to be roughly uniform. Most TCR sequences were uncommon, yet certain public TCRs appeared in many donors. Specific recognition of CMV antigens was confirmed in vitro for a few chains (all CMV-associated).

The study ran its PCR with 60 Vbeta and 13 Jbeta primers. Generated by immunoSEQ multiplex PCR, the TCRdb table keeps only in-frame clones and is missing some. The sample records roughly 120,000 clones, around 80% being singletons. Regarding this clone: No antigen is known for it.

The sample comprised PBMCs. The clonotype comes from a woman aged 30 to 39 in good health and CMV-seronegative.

For the CDR3, the DNA is TGTGCCACCAGCAGAGAGGTTAGGCAGAGACAGGAAAAACTGTTTTTT. Its translation is CATSREVRQRQEKLFF. This chain uses TRBV15 with TRBJ1-4; possibly TRBD1 for D (5 bases). The CDR3 covers 16 residues. Deletions cut 0 bases from V and 8 bases from J, with 16 bases between. Germline values: CDR1 LNHNV, CDR2 YYDKDF (reference sequence).